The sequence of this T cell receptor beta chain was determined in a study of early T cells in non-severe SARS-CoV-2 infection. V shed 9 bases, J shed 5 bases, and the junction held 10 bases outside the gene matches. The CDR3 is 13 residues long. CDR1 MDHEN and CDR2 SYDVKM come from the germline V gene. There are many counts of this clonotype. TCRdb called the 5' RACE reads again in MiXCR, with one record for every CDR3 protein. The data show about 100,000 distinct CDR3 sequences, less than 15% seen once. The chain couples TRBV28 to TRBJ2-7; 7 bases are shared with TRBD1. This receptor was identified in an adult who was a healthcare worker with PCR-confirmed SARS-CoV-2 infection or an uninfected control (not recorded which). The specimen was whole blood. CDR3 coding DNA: TGTGCCAGTAAAGACAGGGCTAGGAACGAGCAGTACTTC. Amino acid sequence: CASKDRARNEQYF.